Below, 30 T cell receptor beta chains from the same sample are listed, as sequenced in a study of OX40 agonist ivuxolimab in advanced cancers. TCRdb's copy holds only in-frame clones and misses some; the assay was immunoSEQ multiplex PCR. In the table there are approximately 60,000 clones, approximately 78% of which are singletons. This sample comprised CD4+ or CD8+ T cells sorted from blood, obtained in a trial of the OX40 agonist ivuxolimab. These receptors were collected from an adult with an advanced solid tumor such as melanoma, head and neck, liver or kidney cancer.

This clone appeared once. The chain has TRBV7-6 and TRBJ1-6; a possible D gene is TRBD1 (5 bases). Germline values: CDR1 SGHVS, CDR2 FNYEAQ. Deletions cut 1 base from V and 7 bases from J, with 8 bases between. CDR3 length: 14 residues. The CDR3 region has the DNA TGTGCCAGCAGCTTAGGGACACGGAATTCACCCCTCCACTTT. The encoded protein is CASSLGTRNSPLHF.

V is TRBV30 and J is TRBJ1-5; no reliable D call. The V end was cut by 0 bases, the J end by 2 bases, with 5 bases between. CDR3 size: 13 residues. Germline lookup yields CDR1 GTSNPN and CDR2 SVGIG (reference sequence). CDR3 loop: CAWSVARNQPQHF. CDR3 in DNA: TGTGCCTGGAGTGTTGCGCGCAATCAGCCCCAGCATTTT. The complete variable domain, with remaining parts taken from reference TRBV30 and TRBJ1-5, reads SQTIHQWPATLVQPVGSPLSLECTVEGTSNPNLYWYRQAAGRGLQLLFYSVGIGQISSEVPQNLSASRPQDRQFILSSKKLLLSDSGFYLCAWSVARNQPQHFGDGTRLSIL.

This CDR3 is CASRTPGGNTEAFF. DNA for the CDR3: TGTGCCAGCAGGACACCAGGGGGGAACACTGAAGCTTTCTTT. This chain links TRBV2 with TRBJ1-1; 7 nucleotides match TRBD1. The CDR3 totals 14 residues. Germline V gene lookup returns CDR1 SNHLY and CDR2 FYNNEI. V lost 6 bases to trimming and J lost 1 base; unmatched junction nucleotides: 5.

The rearrangement links TRBV14 to TRBJ1-1; a weak D match, TRBD1 (6 bases). The V and J ends lost 0 bases and 0 bases respectively, with 14 bases between them. The CDR3 covers 17 residues. CDR1 is SGHDN, CDR2 FVKESK, per germline. The CDR3 DNA follows: TGTGCCAGCAGCCAAGATAAGGGGAGGGGGGTGAACACTGAAGCTTTCTTT. Residues: CASSQDKGRGVNTEAFF.

The chain recombines TRBV19 with TRBJ2-5; TRBD1 is a possible D gene (6 bases). Germline CDR1 reads LNHDA; CDR2 reads SQIVND (reference sequence). V lost 6 bases to trimming and J lost 0 bases, with 14 bases between them. CDR3 length: 15 amino acids. The CDR3 sequence is CASRNRTANQETQYF. In DNA form, the CDR3 reads TGTGCCAGTAGAAACCGGACAGCTAACCAAGAGACCCAGTACTTC.

V gene TRBV2 combines with J gene TRBJ2-7; TRBD2 matches 11 bases. Germline CDR1 is SNHLY and CDR2 is FYNNEI. The ends lost 5 bases at V and 3 bases at J; junction bases unmatched: 6. The CDR3 spans 15 residues. Written as DNA, the CDR3 is TGTGCCAGCAGTTTGGGGACTAGCGGACTCTACGAGCAGTACTTC. It encodes CASSLGTSGLYEQYF. The variable domain in full, completed from reference TRBV2 and TRBJ2-7, reads EPEVTQTPSHQVTQMGQEVILRCVPISNHLYFYWYRQILGQKVEFLVSFYNNEISEKSEIFDDQFSVERPDGSNFTLKIRSTKLEDSAMYFCASSLGTSGLYEQYFGPGTRLTVT.

This sequence joins TRBV5-1 and TRBJ2-1, with D perhaps being TRBD1 or TRBD2 (5 bases each). V lost 5 bases and J 7 bases, leaving 13 bases between the germline ends. The CDR3 is 13 amino acids. Germline values: CDR1 SGHRS, CDR2 YFSETQ. The CDR3 is CASRGVSENEQFF. CDR3 coding DNA: TGCGCCAGCAGAGGGGTTAGCGAAAATGAGCAGTTCTTC. Variable domain in full (rest from reference TRBV5-1 and TRBJ2-1): KAGVTQTPRYLIKTRGQQVTLSCSPISGHRSVSWYQQTPGQGLQFLFEYFSETQRNKGNFPGRFSGRQFSNSRSEMNVSTLELGDSALYLCASRGVSENEQFFGPGTRLTVL.

This clone has only one observation. The chain links TRBV11-2 to TRBJ2-1; TRBD2 agrees at 13 bases. The ends lost 5 bases at V and 7 bases at J; junction bases unmatched: 11. Germline lookup yields CDR1 SGHAT and CDR2 FQNNGV. This CDR3 is 17 amino acids long. The CDR3 spells CASSEGLAGRGRNEQFF. The CDR3 DNA is TGTGCCAGCAGCGAGGGACTAGCGGGACGCGGTAGGAATGAGCAGTTCTTC.

This chain connects TRBV27 to TRBJ1-2; 12 bases match TRBD1. Unmatched junction bases numbered 14, after V lost 8 bases and J lost 4 bases. CDR1 is MNHEY, CDR2 SMNVEV, per germline (reference sequence). The CDR3 extends over 17 amino acids. Here the CDR3 DNA reads TGTGCCAGCGCCCGGGTCGGGGGGACAGGGGGCCTCTATGGCTACACCTTC. Protein product: CASARVGGTGGLYGYTF.

This chain connects TRBV7-9 to TRBJ2-3, with TRBD1 matching over 8 bases. The ends lost 5 bases at V and 2 bases at J; junction bases unmatched: 15. The CDR3 has 18 residues. The germline gives CDR1 SEHNR, CDR2 FQNEAQ (reference sequence). The CDR3 sequence is CASSPSGDRRRFTDTQYF. The CDR3 DNA follows: TGTGCCAGCAGCCCCTCGGGGGACAGGCGGAGGTTCACAGATACGCAGTATTTT.

This clone appeared once. The chain uses TRBV6-5 and TRBJ2-7; TRBD2 aligns across 7 bases. Germline trimming cut 2 bases from V and 2 bases from J; bases unmatched to any gene: 3. Germline CDR1 and CDR2: MNHEY and SVGAGI. This CDR3 has 14 amino acids. The CDR3 region has the DNA TGTGCCAGCAGTTACGGGGGAGGGACCTACGAGCAGTACTTC. This encodes CASSYGGGTYEQYF.

This clone was observed a handful of times. The junction does not match germline at one end; this may be a read error. This sequence joins TRBV27 and TRBJ1-4; maybe TRBD1 (5 bases). Germline loops: CDR1 MNHEY, CDR2 SMNVEV (reference sequence). The CDR3 is 15 residues long. The CDR3 nucleotides read TGTGCCAGCAGTTTATCGATGGGGGGGAATGGAAAACTGTTTTTT. Amino acid sequence: CASSLSMGGNGKLFF.

The table lists this clone with a few counts. The chain carries TRBV19 and TRBJ2-5, with 8 bases that match TRBD1. Per germline, CDR1 LNHDA and CDR2 SQIVND (reference sequence). V shed 4 bases and J 5 bases; nucleotides not matched to a gene: 6. The CDR3 is made up of 14 amino acids. The CDR3, as DNA: TGTGCCAGTAGTAAGGACAGGGTCAGGGAGACCCAGTACTTC. Protein sequence: CASSKDRVRETQYF. Drawing the rest from reference TRBV19 and TRBJ2-5, the complete variable domain is DGGITQSPKYLFRKEGQNVTLSCEQNLNHDAMYWYRQDPGQGLRLIYYSQIVNDFQKGDIAEGYSVSREKKESFPLTVTSAQKNPTAFYLCASSKDRVRETQYFGPGTRLLVL.

V usage is TRBV4-1 and J usage is TRBJ2-5; maybe TRBD1 (6 bases). Germline values: CDR1 MGHRA, CDR2 YSYEKL. This CDR3 spans 14 amino acids. The V gene lost 4 bases and the J gene lost 4 bases, with 13 bases spanning the gap. The CDR3 bases are TGCGCCAGCAGCCCACGCGACAGGTTAGAGACCCAGTACTTC. Its translation is CASSPRDRLETQYF.

The chain recombines TRBV9 with TRBJ1-1, with D tentatively TRBD1 (6 bases). CDR1 and CDR2 from the germline V gene are SGDLS and YYNGEE. The CDR3 has 15 amino acids. Trimming left V 2 bases short and J 1 base short, with 12 bases between. The CDR3: CASSVHRDPNTEAFF. CDR3 in DNA: TGTGCCAGCAGCGTCCACAGGGACCCGAACACTGAAGCTTTCTTT.

A word on this clone: One junction end does not reproduce the germline sequence, and a read error may be involved. The sample has other DNA sequences that encode this CDR3 too. The chain uses TRBV7-9 and TRBJ2-3; D is possibly TRBD2 (5 bases). CDR3 length: 17 amino acids. Germline CDR1 and CDR2: SEHNR and FQNEAQ (reference sequence). The CDR3 reads CASSQWGYNPSTDTQYF. CDR3 bases: TGTGCCAGCAGCCAATGGGGATACAACCCTAGCACAGATACACAGTATTTT.

This clone showed up just a few times. V is TRBV5-1 and J is TRBJ2-7; the D gene is possibly TRBD1 (7 bases). The CDR3 runs 15 residues. V lost 10 bases, J lost 5 bases, and 25 bases lay in between. Germline assignment: CDR1 SGHRS and CDR2 YFSETQ. CDR3 region: CAPLTQGGIRDEQYF. The CDR3 DNA reads as TGCGCCCCGTTAACGCAGGGGGGAATTCGGGACGAGCAGTACTTC.

The CDR3 region has the DNA TGCGCCAGCAGCCAAATTGACAGCGCGCGGGGCTACACCTTC. Translated: CASSQIDSARGYTF. The rearrangement joins TRBV4-3 to TRBJ1-2; tentatively, D is TRBD1 (5 bases). CDR3 size: 14 residues. CDR1 is LGHNA, CDR2 YSLEER, per germline. V was trimmed by 2 bases and J by 8 bases, leaving 15 bases between them.

This clone was counted a few times. This sequence joins TRBV27 and TRBJ2-4; the D call may be TRBD1 or TRBD2 (5 bases each). Germline CDR1 reads MNHEY; CDR2 reads SMNVEV (reference sequence). The V gene lost 6 bases and the J gene lost 12 bases, with 24 bases spanning the gap. The CDR3 has 15 amino acids. The CDR3 region is CASSPSVTSWGSQYF. The CDR3 region has the DNA TGTGCCAGCAGCCCCTCGGTCACGTCCTGGGGGAGTCAGTACTTC.

This sequence joins TRBV10-1 and TRBJ2-1, with TRBD2 identical over 11 bases. Germline-derived CDR1 and CDR2 are WNHNN and SYGVQD (reference sequence). With 4 bases clipped from V and 10 bases from J, the junction kept 9 bases outside the gene matches. The CDR3 runs 15 residues. CDR3 amino acids: CASSAGTSGGLEQFF. In nucleotides, the CDR3 is TGCGCCAGCAGTGCCGGAACTAGCGGGGGTCTCGAGCAGTTCTTC.

The genes are TRBV2 and TRBJ1-5; possibly TRBD1 for D (5 bases). The CDR3 sequence is 13 residues long. Germline V CDR1 and CDR2: SNHLY, FYNNEI. With 7 bases removed from V and 4 bases from J, the gap between germline ends came to 11 bases. Written as DNA, the CDR3 is TGTGCCAGCACGAGGGACTTAAATCAGCCCCAGCATTTT. Protein product: CASTRDLNQPQHF.

The chain is built from TRBV19 and TRBJ2-5; TRBD2 is a possible D gene (5 bases). CDR3 size: 15 residues. Trimming pared 1 base from V and 1 base from J, leaving 10 bases between. From germline, CDR1 is LNHDA and CDR2 SQIVND (reference sequence). The CDR3 here is CASSIGTGLQETQYF. CDR3 nucleotides: TGTGCCAGTAGTATAGGGACTGGACTCCAAGAGACCCAGTACTTC.

Comment on this clone: At the DNA level, this CDR3 is encoded by other sequences in the same sample as well. The gene calls are TRBV5-6 and TRBJ2-1; 9 nucleotides agree with TRBD1. The CDR3 loop spans 15 amino acids. After removal of 7 bases from V and 4 bases from J, the junction contained 9 bases not matched to a gene. Germline V gene data show CDR1 as SGHDT and CDR2 as YYEEEE. The CDR3 sequence is CASSLGDREYNEQFF. CDR3 in DNA: TGTGCCAGCTCCCTTGGGGACAGGGAATACAATGAGCAGTTCTTC.

The J gene is TRBJ1-3, the V gene TRBV9; maybe TRBD1 (6 bases). Trimming took 10 bases from V and 16 from J, leaving 30 bases between them. The CDR3 length is 14 residues. Germline-derived CDR1 and CDR2 are SGDLS and YYNGEE. CDR3 sequence (DNA): TGTGCCGGGGTACTACTCCAGGGGCATGGGGTGGAGTATTTT. Its protein is CAGVLLQGHGVEYF.

The chain couples TRBV5-8 to TRBJ1-1; D gene uncertain. Germline V lookup: CDR1 SGHTS, CDR2 YDEGEE. With 2 bases removed from V and 3 bases from J, the gap between germline ends came to 20 bases. The CDR3 extends over 17 amino acids. CDR3: CASSLRVAGIEYTEAFF. As DNA, the CDR3 is TGTGCCAGCAGCTTAAGGGTTGCGGGGATCGAGTACACTGAAGCTTTCTTT.

V is TRBV27 and J is TRBJ2-1; tentatively, D is TRBD2 (7 bases). This CDR3 is built from 16 residues. V lost 7 bases and J 0 bases, leaving 16 bases between the germline ends. CDR1 MNHEY and CDR2 SMNVEV come from the germline V gene (reference sequence). In DNA form, the CDR3 reads TGTGCCAGCACCCCCTGGGAGGGGGGCTCCTACAATGAGCAGTTCTTC. Translated: CASTPWEGGSYNEQFF.

This chain links TRBV11-2 with TRBJ2-3, with a tentative D call TRBD1 (6 bases). Germline V lookup: CDR1 SGHAT, CDR2 FQNNGV. Deletions cut 5 bases from V and 0 bases from J, with 9 bases between. The length of the CDR3 is 14 residues. The CDR3: CASSPGQSTDTQYF. CDR3 nucleotides: TGTGCCAGCAGCCCTGGACAGAGCACAGATACGCAGTATTTT.

The rearrangement uses TRBV19 and TRBJ1-2; D gene ambiguous. Germline V gene lookup returns CDR1 LNHDA and CDR2 SQIVND (reference sequence). The CDR3 consists of 13 residues. Trimming took off 3 bases at V and 3 bases at J, with 8 bases between the two ends. CDR3 sequence: CASSMRSDYGYTF. CDR3 nucleotide sequence: TGTGCCAGTAGTATGAGGTCAGACTATGGCTACACCTTC.

The V and J genes are TRBV6-6 and TRBJ2-1; D may be TRBD1 (5 bases). Trimming shortened V by 6 bases and J by 7 bases, and 16 bases separated the two germline ends. The CDR3 contains 14 residues. The germline V gene encodes CDR1 MNHNY and CDR2 SVGAGI (reference sequence). The CDR3 DNA sequence: TGTGCCAGCAGGGCAGGGCAGGGTTGGAATGAGCAGTTCTTC. Encoded protein: CASRAGQGWNEQFF.

The V and J genes are TRBV6-1 and TRBJ2-1; TRBD1 agrees at 7 bases. The CDR3 consists of 15 residues. The germline CDR1 and CDR2 sequences are MNHNS and SASEGT. The junction had 5 bases not matched to a gene; V was cut back by 6 bases and J by 0 bases. CDR3 DNA sequence: TGTGCCAGCAGCCTCAGGGGGATCTCCTACAATGAGCAGTTCTTC. Amino acid sequence: CASSLRGISYNEQFF.